Detailed here is one T cell receptor beta chain. The record originates from a study of cytomegalovirus exposure and HLA in healthy donors. PCR used 60 Vbeta primers and 13 Jbeta primers. Sequencing was performed with immunoSEQ multiplex PCR; in TCRdb, only in-frame clones are kept and a portion is missing. The sample has 150,000 to 200,000 clones; more than 85% are singletons. The ends were cut back, 3 bases at V and 7 bases at J, with 7 bases in the middle. Germline CDR1 is SGHNT and CDR2 is YENEEA. The CDR3 covers 13 residues. Input material: PBMCs. The rearrangement joins TRBV11-3 to TRBJ1-6; D not certain. This receptor was obtained from a woman between 18 and 29 years old in good health and CMV-seronegative. The CDR3 DNA reads TGTGCCAGCAGCTTGACACTCAATTCACCCCTCCACTTT. Translation: CASSLTLNSPLHF. Using reference TRBV11-3 and TRBJ1-6 for the parts outside the CDR3, the full variable domain is EAGVVQSPRYKIIEKKQPVAFWCNPISGHNTLYWYLQNLGQGPELLIRYENEEAVDDSQLPKDRFSAERLKGVDSTLKIQPAELGDSAVYLCASSLTLNSPLHFGNGTRLTVT.